Below are 26 T cell receptor beta chains sequenced from a single sample in a study of CD8+CD57+ T cells in acquired aplastic anemia. Using genomic DNA as the template, TCR beta VDJ and CDR3 profiling was carried out. TCRdb analysed the reads with MiXCR anew, one entry per CDR3 protein. The table shows 150,000 to 200,000 distinct CDR3 sequences, with about 45% occurring only once. In patients chosen for sequencing, flow cytometry had shown CD8+CD57+ cell expansion. Sequencing was carried out using sorted CD4+, CD8+, or CD8+CD57+ T cells (not recorded which) from PBMCs. These receptors came from a human donor with aplastic anemia.

This clonotype was observed a few times. The chain joins TRBV6-2 or TRBV6-3 to TRBJ1-1; 9 nucleotides line up with TRBD1. CDR3 size: 19 residues. The germline V gene has CDR1 MNHEY and CDR2 SVGEGT. Trimming took 2 bases from V and 1 from J; bases not matched to a gene: 14. The CDR3 region has the DNA TGTGCCAGCAGTTACAGGGCACAGGGGGCTCTCCGGTGGAACACTGAAGCTTTCTTT. Translating it yields CASSYRAQGALRWNTEAFF.

The table lists this clonotype with many counts. The chain joins TRBV7-2 to TRBJ1-6; D possibly corresponds to TRBD1 (5 bases). CDR3 length: 14 residues. Germline-derived CDR1 and CDR2 are SGHTA and FQGNSA. Trimming stripped 5 bases from V and 7 bases from J, with 12 bases between. CDR3 sequence reads: CASSQVGRNSPLHF. CDR3 sequence (DNA): TGTGCCAGCAGCCAGGTGGGACGGAATTCACCCCTCCACTTT.

This clonotype has a count of ten or more. The rearrangement links TRBV27 to TRBJ1-2; possible D gene TRBD1, 5 bases. CDR3 length equals 14 residues. V was pared by 5 bases and J by 4 bases, with 14 bases between. CDR1 is MNHEY and CDR2 is SMNVEV in the germline V gene (reference sequence). The CDR3 region has the DNA TGTGCCAGCAGTCCCAGGGAGGGGATCTATGGCTACACCTTC. Amino acid sequence: CASSPREGIYGYTF.

This clonotype was observed at least ten times. V usage is TRBV2 and J usage is TRBJ1-5; D might be TRBD1 (6 bases). V shed 3 bases and J shed 6 bases, with 15 bases lying between them. Germline assignment: CDR1 SNHLY and CDR2 FYNNEI. The CDR3 totals 15 residues. The CDR3 DNA sequence: TGTGCCAGCAGTGATCGGGGGGCCGGGAGTCAGCCCCAGCATTTT. It translates to CASSDRGAGSQPQHF.

A remark on this clonotype: A junction boundary mismatches the germline segment, possibly from a read error. The rearrangement joins TRBV7-7 to TRBJ2-7; no definite D call. Germline V gene lookup returns CDR1 SSHAT and CDR2 FNYEAQ (reference sequence). CDR3 size: 13 residues. The chain's CDR3 is CASSYTDGYEQYF. CDR3 DNA: TGTGCTAGCAGCTACACGGACGGCTACGAGCAGTACTTC.

This clonotype was observed at least ten times. The CDR3 DNA follows: TGTGCCAGCAGCTTGGGGGATACAGGAGGAGCTTTCTTT. The encoded protein is CASSLGDTGGAFF. The rearrangement links TRBV13 to TRBJ1-1, with D maybe TRBD1 (5 bases). V was shortened by 3 bases and J by 10 bases, with 15 bases between the two germline ends. The CDR3 contains 13 residues. CDR1 PRHDT and CDR2 FYEKMQ come from the germline V gene (reference sequence).

This clonotype has at least ten counts. This chain connects TRBV20-1 to TRBJ2-7; 7 bases agree with TRBD1. Germline V gene sequence: CDR1 DFQATT, CDR2 SNEGSKA (reference sequence). J gave up 3 bases and V 4 bases, and 12 bases lay outside the gene matches. CDR3 length: 15 amino acids. The CDR3 bases are TGCAGTGCTACCGAGCCGGGACAGCTTTACTACGAGCAGTACTTC. Translating it yields CSATEPGQLYYEQYF.

The chain couples TRBV7-6 to TRBJ1-5; D uncertain. The length of the CDR3 is 15 residues. The V and J ends lost 0 bases and 2 bases respectively, with 8 bases between them. The germline CDR1 and CDR2 sequences are SGHVS and FNYEAQ. CDR3 amino acids: CASSLAEVGNQPQHF. CDR3 DNA sequence: TGTGCCAGCAGCTTAGCGGAGGTGGGCAATCAGCCCCAGCATTTT.

This clonotype showed up many times. The chain is built from TRBV7-9 and TRBJ1-2, with TRBD1 matching over 9 bases. V was clipped by 0 bases and J by 4 bases; unmatched bases: 3. Germline CDR1 reads SEHNR; CDR2 reads FQNEAQ (reference sequence). The CDR3 runs to 15 residues. The CDR3 reads CASSLARTGAYGYTF. CDR3 DNA sequence: TGTGCCAGCAGCTTAGCGAGGACAGGGGCCTATGGCTACACCTTC. The full variable domain, with the rest looked up from reference TRBV7-9 and TRBJ1-2, is DTGVSQNPRHKITKRGQNVTFRCDPISEHNRLYWYRQTLGQGPEFLTYFQNEAQLEKSRLLSDRFSAERPKGSFSTLEIQRTEQGDSAMYLCASSLARTGAYGYTFGSGTRLTVV.

Ten or more counts support this clonotype. The chain recombines TRBV11-2 with TRBJ1-2; D is unclear. The ends were cut back, 0 bases at V and 8 bases at J, with 10 bases in the middle. Germline V lookup: CDR1 SGHAT, CDR2 FQNNGV. CDR3 length: 13 residues. CDR3 loop: CASSLDPSLGYTF. The DNA for the CDR3 is TGTGCCAGCAGCTTAGATCCCTCCTTGGGCTACACCTTC.

The gene calls are TRBV20-1 and TRBJ2-7, with 9 nucleotides matching TRBD1. Germline assignment: CDR1 DFQATT and CDR2 SNEGSKA (reference sequence). V lost 0 bases to trimming and J lost 0 bases; unmatched junction nucleotides: 6. This CDR3 is 16 amino acids long. The CDR3: CSARDEAGQGSYEQYF. The CDR3 DNA follows: TGCAGTGCTAGAGATGAAGCGGGACAGGGCTCCTACGAGCAGTACTTC.

The chain couples TRBV25-1 to TRBJ1-1; D gene unclear. Trimming cost V 7 bases and J 3 bases, with 12 bases left between them. The V gene's germline CDR1 is MGHDK and CDR2 SYGVNS. There are 13 residues in the CDR3. In DNA form, the CDR3 reads TGTGCCAGCACCCGAGGATTTTACACTGAAGCTTTCTTT. As protein: CASTRGFYTEAFF.

This clonotype was counted ten times or more. J is TRBJ2-1 and V is TRBV5-1; D is uncertain. CDR3 length: 15 residues. Germline CDR1 is SGHRS and CDR2 is YFSETQ. The V end lost 3 bases, the J end lost 2 bases, and 12 bases lay between the germline ends. The CDR3 reads CASSSGDSAYNEQFF. CDR3 bases: TGCGCCAGCAGCTCCGGTGACTCCGCCTACAATGAGCAGTTCTTC.

The J gene is TRBJ1-6, the V gene TRBV10-3; D is uncertain. The CDR3 extends over 18 amino acids. Germline lookup yields CDR1 ENHRY and CDR2 SYGVKD. Trimming left V 6 bases short and J 8 bases short, with 26 bases between. The CDR3 protein is CAISHIGRWGIIDSPLHF. The CDR3 coding sequence is TGTGCCATCAGCCACATAGGGCGGTGGGGTATAATTGATTCACCCCTCCACTTT.

J is TRBJ2-3 and V is TRBV29-1; D unclear. The CDR3 contains 14 residues. CDR1 is SQVTM and CDR2 is ANQGSEA in the germline V gene. The V end lost 2 bases, the J end lost 0 bases, and 9 bases lay between the germline ends. CDR3: CSVERSRSTDTQYF. The CDR3 nucleotides are TGCAGCGTTGAACGGTCCCGGAGCACAGATACGCAGTATTTT.

CDR3 region: CASSPLDSYEQYF. CDR3 nucleotide sequence: TGTGCCAGCAGCCCGCTGGACAGCTACGAGCAGTACTTC. The chain carries TRBV7-2 and TRBJ2-7; a possible D gene is TRBD1 (6 bases). Trimming removed 5 bases from V and 3 bases from J, with 11 bases in between. Germline lookup yields CDR1 SGHTA and CDR2 FQGNSA. The CDR3 sequence is 13 residues long.

This clonotype was recorded at least ten times. The chain joins TRBV18 to TRBJ2-5; no clear D. Germline CDR1 is KGHSH and CDR2 is LQKENI. The CDR3 consists of 16 residues. V was clipped by 4 bases and J by 4 bases, with 19 bases between them. CDR3 nucleotide sequence: TGTGCCAGCTCACTCTCCGGCAGGAGTTCTCCAGAGACCCAGTACTTC. Amino acid sequence: CASSLSGRSSPETQYF.

The gene calls are TRBV9 and TRBJ2-7; 9 bases line up with TRBD1. The CDR3 length is 16 residues. Germline assignment: CDR1 SGDLS and CDR2 YYNGEE. Losses at the gene ends were 4 bases for V and 3 bases for J; bases not matched to a gene: 11. The CDR3 protein is CASSSPGTGTDYEQYF. CDR3 DNA: TGTGCCAGCAGCAGTCCCGGGACAGGGACAGACTACGAGCAGTACTTC.

The chain couples TRBV5-4 to TRBJ2-1, with D possibly matching TRBD1 (6 bases). CDR3 length: 14 residues. With 1 base removed from V and 7 bases from J, the gap between germline ends came to 12 bases. In germline, CDR1 is SGHNT, CDR2 YYREEE (reference sequence). The CDR3 sequence: CASSLSGEWNEQFF. The CDR3 DNA sequence: TGTGCCAGCAGCTTGTCAGGGGAGTGGAATGAGCAGTTCTTC.

The chain joins TRBV20-1 to TRBJ2-7; 11 bases agree with TRBD2. With V trimmed by 2 bases and J by 6 bases, 6 bases remained unmatched. The CDR3 loop spans 14 amino acids. Germline V gene lookup returns CDR1 DFQATT and CDR2 SNEGSKA (reference sequence). CDR3 in DNA: TGCAGTGCTAGACTAGCGGGGGGAACCAGCGAGCAGTACTTC. It codes for CSARLAGGTSEQYF.

This clonotype was recorded many times. The V gene is TRBV4-2, the J gene TRBJ1-6; 7 bases map to TRBD1. This CDR3 is built from 16 residues. The ends lost 4 bases at V and 5 bases at J; junction bases unmatched: 8. Germline CDR1 and CDR2: LGHNA and YNFKEQ. The CDR3: CASSLPAGTDNSPLHF. The CDR3 coding sequence is TGTGCCAGCAGCCTCCCCGCCGGGACAGATAATTCACCCCTCCACTTT.

J is TRBJ1-3 and V is TRBV9; no clear D gene. CDR1 and CDR2 (germline): SGDLS, YYNGEE. The CDR3 loop spans 15 amino acids. Trimming cost V 4 bases and J 4 bases, with 15 bases left between them. The CDR3 spells CASSPQLTSGNTIYF. CDR3 bases: TGTGCCAGCAGCCCCCAGCTAACGTCGGGAAACACCATATATTTT.

The sample holds many counts of this clonotype. This chain connects TRBV7-8 to TRBJ1-1; D is uncertain. Trimming removed 2 bases from V and 7 bases from J, with 11 bases in between. The CDR3 is made up of 13 amino acids. Germline CDR1 reads SGHVS; CDR2 reads FQNEAQ. CDR3 loop: CASSLSQRGEAFF. The DNA of the CDR3 is TGTGCCAGCAGCTTATCCCAGAGAGGTGAAGCTTTCTTT. Variable domain in full (rest from reference TRBV7-8 and TRBJ1-1): GAGVSQSPRYKVAKRGQDVALRCDPISGHVSLFWYQQALGQGPEFLTYFQNEAQLDKSGLPSDRFFAERPEGSVSTLKIQRTQQEDSAVYLCASSLSQRGEAFFGQGTRLTVV.

This clonotype has more than one count but fewer than ten. The chain joins TRBV7-7 to TRBJ1-1; no definite D call. From germline, CDR1 is SSHAT and CDR2 FNYEAQ (reference sequence). The V gene lost 4 bases and the J gene lost 0 bases, with 6 bases spanning the gap. The CDR3 loop spans 13 amino acids. The CDR3 here is CASSSSMNTEAFF. CDR3 DNA sequence: TGTGCCAGCAGCTCCTCAATGAACACTGAAGCTTTCTTT.

This sequence joins TRBV2 and TRBJ2-1; 9 nucleotides match TRBD1. Germline V gene data show CDR1 as SNHLY and CDR2 as FYNNEI. The V and J ends lost 6 bases and 10 bases, in that order; junction bases with no gene match: 7. The CDR3 spans 13 residues. The CDR3 sequence: CASRSQGAREQFF. In DNA, the CDR3 is TGTGCCAGCAGGTCACAGGGGGCGCGGGAGCAGTTCTTC. Together with reference TRBV2 and TRBJ2-1, the CDR3 gives the full variable domain: EPEVTQTPSHQVTQMGQEVILRCVPISNHLYFYWYRQILGQKVEFLVSFYNNEISEKSEIFDDQFSVERPDGSNFTLKIRSTKLEDSAMYFCASRSQGAREQFFGPGTRLTVL.

This clonotype was counted at least ten times. The chain recombines TRBV5-4 with TRBJ1-6, with D unclear. The germline V gene encodes CDR1 SGHNT and CDR2 YYREEE (reference sequence). Trimming removed 0 bases at V and 4 bases at J, with 8 bases between. The CDR3 extends over 15 amino acids. CDR3 nucleotide sequence: TGTGCCAGCAGCTTGGGGTCAGGATATAATTCACCCCTCCACTTT. Translating it yields CASSLGSGYNSPLHF.